Shown below are 16 T cell receptor beta chains from a single sample sequenced in a study of blood T cell repertoires in COVID-19. This table comes from immunoSEQ multiplex PCR, and its TCRdb copy is limited to in-frame clones, with some not included. There are over 300,000 clones in the sample; 90% occur only once, and around 6.3% lies in the top ten. Material for sequencing was peripheral blood. These receptors were obtained from a man aged 18 to 29 with active or convalescent COVID-19.

This chain links TRBV9 with TRBJ2-7, with D tentatively TRBD2 (5 bases). The V gene lost 3 bases and the J gene lost 4 bases, with 26 bases spanning the gap. The CDR3 length is 18 residues. CDR1 and CDR2 (germline): SGDLS, YYNGEE. CDR3 sequence (DNA): TGTGCCAGCAGCGCATCGCTTCTTTCCGAGGGCGGGTATTACGAGCAGTACTTC. Protein: CASSASLLSEGGYYEQYF.

The chain links TRBV7-3 to TRBJ2-1, with 9 bases that match TRBD2. The CDR3 sequence is 16 residues long. Germline CDR1 is SGHTA and CDR2 is FQGTGA. J was trimmed by 8 bases and V by 4 bases; bases with no gene match: 12. CDR3 nucleotide sequence: TGTGCCAGCAGCTCCCCAGTGGCGGGGGGGCCGGATGAGCAGTTCTTC. Translated: CASSSPVAGGPDEQFF.

V usage is TRBV4-3 and J usage is TRBJ2-1; D is unclear. The germline V gene has CDR1 LGHNA and CDR2 YSLEER. V lost 1 base to trimming and J lost 5 bases, with 9 bases between them. The CDR3 has 14 amino acids. The CDR3 loop is CASSQVFRNNEQFF. CDR3 sequence (DNA): TGCGCCAGCAGCCAAGTTTTTAGAAACAATGAGCAGTTCTTC.

The V call is TRBV7-3, the J call TRBJ2-1; TRBD2 agrees at 7 bases. V lost 5 bases, J lost 7 bases, and 14 bases stayed unmatched. Germline CDR1 reads SGHTA; CDR2 reads FQGTGA. The CDR3 is 16 residues long. CDR3 residues: CASSDTRRGIWNEQFF. The CDR3 DNA follows: TGTGCCAGCAGCGATACTAGGCGGGGGATTTGGAATGAGCAGTTCTTC.

The chain has TRBV9 and TRBJ2-7, with TRBD2 matching 8 bases. This CDR3 contains 13 residues. Germline-derived CDR1 and CDR2 are SGDLS and YYNGEE. The junction had 1 base not matched to a gene; V was cut back by 3 bases and J by 2 bases. CDR3 bases: TGTGCCAGCAGCGAGGGACTAGCCTACGAGCAGTACTTC. Amino acid sequence: CASSEGLAYEQYF.

V usage is TRBV27 and J usage is TRBJ2-3; D is unresolved. The CDR3 loop spans 13 amino acids. Per the germline V gene, CDR1 is MNHEY and CDR2 is SMNVEV (reference sequence). The V end lost 6 bases, the J end lost 3 bases, and 10 bases lay between the germline ends. CDR3 residues: CASSQLVTDTQYF. The CDR3 region has the DNA TGTGCCAGCAGCCAGTTGGTTACAGATACGCAGTATTTT.

This sequence joins TRBV28 and TRBJ2-1; TRBD2 matches 12 bases. CDR1 is MDHEN, CDR2 SYDVKM, per germline. The V and J ends lost 1 base and 7 bases, in that order; junction bases with no gene match: 5. The CDR3 length is 16 residues. Here the CDR3 DNA reads TGTGCCAGCAGTTTATTCACTAGCGGGGGGTTTAATGAGCAGTTCTTC. The encoded protein is CASSLFTSGGFNEQFF.

The chain combines TRBV9 with TRBJ1-2; 7 bases agree with TRBD1. This CDR3 contains 16 residues. In germline, CDR1 is SGDLS, CDR2 YYNGEE. J lost 0 bases, V lost 3 bases, and 8 bases had no gene match. CDR3 nucleotides: TGTGCCAGCAGCGAGGGCCAGGGGGAGGCTAACTATGGCTACACCTTC. This encodes CASSEGQGEANYGYTF.

The rearrangement links TRBV29-1 to TRBJ1-2; TRBD1 is a possible D gene (5 bases). This CDR3 is 13 amino acids long. Looked up from germline, CDR1 is SQVTM and CDR2 is ANQGSEA. Trimming removed 7 bases at V and 5 bases at J, with 17 bases between. CDR3 DNA sequence: TGCAGCGCCCGCCGCGAAGGGACTTATGGCTACACCTTC. Encoded protein: CSARREGTYGYTF.

This clone was recorded only once. The V gene is TRBV18, the J gene TRBJ1-1; 8 bases agree with TRBD1. With V trimmed by 3 bases and J by 5 bases, 5 bases remained unmatched. This CDR3 region has 14 residues. In germline, CDR1 is KGHSH, CDR2 LQKENI. CDR3 sequence reads: CASSPLTGVTEAFF. The CDR3 region has the DNA TGTGCCAGCTCACCCCTGACAGGGGTGACTGAAGCTTTCTTT.

V usage is TRBV5-4 and J usage is TRBJ1-3, with D perhaps matching TRBD1 (6 bases). The CDR3 has 14 amino acids. V gave up 2 bases and J gave up 2 bases, with 8 bases separating them. Per germline, CDR1 SGHNT and CDR2 YYREEE (reference sequence). The CDR3 nucleotides are TGTGCCAGCAGCTTAGGGGGGGCTGGAAACACCATATATTTT. Translation gives CASSLGGAGNTIYF. Filled out from reference TRBV5-4 and TRBJ1-3, the complete variable domain reads ETGVTQSPTHLIKTRGQQVTLRCSSQSGHNTVSWYQQALGQGPQFIFQYYREEENGRGNFPPRFSGLQFPNYSSELNVNALELDDSALYLCASSLGGAGNTIYFGEGSWLTVV.

The CDR3: CASSTQNGGREGPYEQYF. The CDR3 DNA reads TGTGCCAGCAGCACTCAAAACGGGGGGCGGGAGGGCCCCTACGAGCAGTACTTC. This chain connects TRBV7-3 to TRBJ2-7, with 9 bases identical to TRBD2. The length of the CDR3 is 18 residues. V lost 5 bases to trimming and J lost 2 bases; unmatched junction nucleotides: 16. The germline V gene has CDR1 SGHTA and CDR2 FQGTGA.

V and J are TRBV24-1 and TRBJ2-1, with TRBD2 matching over 9 bases. The junction had 3 bases not matched to a gene; V was cut back by 1 base and J by 6 bases. The CDR3 runs 15 residues. From germline, CDR1 is KGHDR and CDR2 SFDVKD. CDR3 amino acids: CATSDFSAGGNEQFF. Here the CDR3 DNA reads TGTGCCACCAGTGATTTTTCAGCGGGGGGCAATGAGCAGTTCTTC.

The V gene is TRBV5-5, the J gene TRBJ1-2, with 7 bases that match TRBD1. This CDR3 has 15 amino acids. Trimming at V came to 0 bases and at J to 2 bases, leaving 4 bases not matched to a gene. From germline, CDR1 is SGHKS and CDR2 YYEKEE (reference sequence). CDR3 nucleotide sequence: TGTGCCAGCAGCTTGGACACAGGGGCAAACTATGGCTACACCTTC. Its protein product is CASSLDTGANYGYTF.

This clone has only one observation. The chain joins TRBV9 to TRBJ2-5, with 14 bases identical to TRBD2. This CDR3 contains 15 residues. CDR1 is SGDLS and CDR2 is YYNGEE in the germline V gene. V was clipped by 3 bases and J by 7 bases; unmatched bases: 5. The CDR3 protein is CASSAGLAGDGTQYF. The CDR3 DNA sequence: TGTGCCAGCAGCGCGGGACTAGCGGGAGACGGGACCCAGTACTTC.

The CDR3 loop reads CASRKTGSNEQFF. Written as DNA, the CDR3 is TGTGCCAGCAGGAAGACAGGTTCCAATGAGCAGTTCTTC. This chain connects TRBV6-6 to TRBJ2-1; tentatively, D is TRBD1 (6 bases). The CDR3 has 13 amino acids. Trimming stripped 6 bases from V and 6 bases from J, with 12 bases between. Germline lookup yields CDR1 MNHNY and CDR2 SVGAGI (reference sequence).